The clone carrying this T cell receptor (beta chain) was recorded at least ten times. Its target is unknown. The data were obtained in a study of blood T cells in healthy people across ages. A J-beta primer mix and a sample-barcoded 5' primer were used in a second PCR of roughly 6 to 12 cycles. Via MiXCR, TCRdb re-called the 5' RACE reads, giving one row per CDR3 protein. The repertoire holds 780,000 or so distinct CDR3 sequences, with more than 20% as singletons. Study conclusions and caveats: Shifts in expanded clonotypes may have been confounded by donor CMV status, which was unknown. Versus aged donors, long-lived donors had higher diversity and more naive CD4+ cells. Older individuals had lower TCR beta diversity per million T cells (the decline was roughly linear).

Germline V lookup: CDR1 MNHEY, CDR2 SVGEGT. V lost 4 bases, J lost 7 bases, and 10 bases lay in between. CDR3 length equals 12 residues. These data also formed part of another study, on T cells of mothers and their children. This second report adds: Several children and their three healthy Caucasian mothers were the donors.

This TCR was recovered from a boy between 5 and 17 years old in good health. The chain recombines TRBV6-2 or TRBV6-3 with TRBJ1-1; perhaps TRBD1 as D (6 bases). The sample taken for sequencing was blood. The CDR3 spells CASSFSRGEAFF. In DNA form, the CDR3 reads TGTGCCAGCAGTTTCTCCAGGGGTGAAGCTTTCTTT.